Sequencing of this T cell receptor beta chain was carried out in a study of T cell responses to AZD1222 COVID-19 vaccine. Study conclusions and caveats: Only a handful of people who got AZD1222 tested seropositive at baseline.

Points on this clone: Its cognate antigen is unknown. The junction differs from germline at one of its ends, possibly a read error.

Sequencing was performed with immunoSEQ multiplex PCR; in TCRdb, only in-frame clones are kept and a portion is missing. In the table there are around 120,000 clones, approximately 91% of which are singletons. Looked up from germline, CDR1 is SGHTS and CDR2 is YDEGEE. The CDR3 covers 15 residues. Specimen: peripheral blood, collected on day 0 of AZD1222 vaccination. This chain connects TRBV5-8 to TRBJ2-1, with D tentatively TRBD1 or TRBD2 (5 bases each). The receptor was derived from an adult in good health. CDR3 nucleotides: TGTGCCAGCCGCTTAGAATGGGGGTCCTACAATGAGCAGTTCTTC. This codes for CASRLEWGSYNEQFF.